A selection of T cell receptor beta chains follows, all from one sample in a study of regulatory T cells in long-lasting Graves disease. TCRdb re-called the multiplex PCR reads with MiXCR, one entry per CDR3 protein. The sample has 250,000 to 400,000 distinct CDR3 sequences; approximately 20% are singletons. Here the sequenced sample was peripheral blood mononuclear cells (PBMCs), taken at new diagnosis, from a patient treated with antithyroid drugs. Source of these receptors: a female donor with Graves disease. The CDR3 runs from the conserved cysteine through the conserved F or W. The D gene is left open where the match is weak. Clone size, where shown, is once, few, many, or a class for clones that have expanded.

V gene	J gene	D gene	clone size	CDR3 protein	CDR3 DNA
TRBV30	TRBJ2-1	TRBD2	many	CAWSVGLAGYNEQFF	TGTGCCTGGAGTGTAGGACTAGCAGGTTACAATGAGCAGTTCTTC
TRBV7-9	TRBJ1-2	TRBD1	many	CASSSRQGDYGYTF	TGTGCCAGCAGCTCACGACAGGGCGACTATGGCTACACCTTC
TRBV27	TRBJ2-5	TRBD2	few	CASSDSGRASETQYF	TGTGCCAGCAGCGATAGCGGGAGGGCCTCCGAGACCCAGTACTTC
TRBV18	TRBJ2-7	NA	NA	CASSPGVVEQYF	TGTGCCAGCTCACCAGGGGTGGTCGAGCAGTACTTC
TRBV30	TRBJ1-5	TRBD1	many	CAWSARDRGRQPQHF	TGTGCCTGGAGTGCTCGGGACAGGGGACGTCAGCCCCAGCATTTT
TRBV9	TRBJ2-2	TRBD2	many	CASSAPGLAGGGTGELFF	TGTGCCAGCAGCGCGCCGGGACTAGCGGGGGGCGGCACCGGGGAGCTGTTTTTT
TRBV30	TRBJ1-1	NA	many	CAWVLGTEAFF	TGTGCCTGGGTTCTCGGCACTGAAGCTTTCTTT
TRBV20-1	TRBJ2-7	NA	many	CSARDQEGAHEQYF	TGCAGTGCTAGAGATCAGGAGGGGGCCCACGAGCAGTACTTC
TRBV10-1	TRBJ2-7	NA	NA	CAGPDPHGTSTYEQYF	TGCGCCGGACCAGATCCTCACGGGACGTCGACCTACGAGCAGTACTTC
TRBV11-2	TRBJ2-3	NA	many	CASSAWTDTDTQYF	TGTGCCAGCAGCGCATGGACAGATACAGATACGCAGTATTTT
TRBV27	TRBJ1-2	TRBD1	many	CASMGQGGRGYTF	TGTGCCAGCATGGGACAGGGAGGGCGCGGCTACACCTTC
TRBV19	TRBJ2-7	TRBD2	few	CASSLTSGGTYEQYF	TGTGCCAGTAGCTTGACTAGCGGGGGGACCTACGAGCAGTACTTC
TRBV12-3/TRBV12-4	TRBJ1-2	NA	many	CASSPKLGTNYGYTF	TGTGCCAGCAGCCCGAAGCTCGGGACTAACTATGGCTACACCTTC
TRBV20-1	TRBJ2-1	NA	few	CSARGGFVGDEQFF	TGCAGTGCTAGAGGAGGGTTTGTTGGGGATGAGCAGTTCTTC
TRBV7-9	TRBJ2-7	TRBD1	few	CASSFGTGYNEQYF	TGTGCCAGCAGCTTCGGGACAGGGTACAACGAGCAGTACTTC
TRBV13	TRBJ2-2	NA	many	CASRPTQGTGELFF	TGTGCCAGCAGACCCACTCAGGGGACCGGGGAGCTGTTTTTT
TRBV24-1	TRBJ2-1	TRBD2	many	CATSDPSGTSDNEQFF	TGTGCCACCAGTGATCCCTCCGGGACTAGCGACAATGAGCAGTTCTTC
TRBV29-1	TRBJ2-1	NA	many	CSVAIEVYNEQFF	TGCAGCGTCGCCATCGAGGTCTACAATGAGCAGTTCTTC
TRBV28	TRBJ1-1	NA	many	CASSLMAGNTEAFF	TGTGCCAGCAGTTTAATGGCAGGCAACACTGAAGCTTTCTTT
TRBV5-1	TRBJ2-7	NA	few	CASSFLGGSYEQYF	TGCGCCAGCAGCTTCTTAGGGGGATCCTACGAGCAGTACTTC
TRBV6-1	TRBJ1-2	NA	many	CASSPTPSGVAGYTF	TGTGCCAGCAGCCCCACTCCGTCAGGGGTTGCTGGCTACACCTTC
TRBV6-2/TRBV6-3	TRBJ1-1	TRBD1	few	CASSHRGLENTEAFF	TGTGCCAGCAGCCACAGGGGGTTGGAGAACACTGAAGCTTTCTTT
TRBV18	TRBJ2-1	TRBD2	many	CASSPAPTSGRAEQFF	TGTGCCAGCTCACCAGCCCCTACTAGCGGGAGGGCCGAGCAGTTCTTC
TRBV10-3	TRBJ1-2	NA	NA	CAIRQTEETGYTF	TGTGCCATCAGACAGACAGAAGAAACTGGCTACACCTTC
TRBV30	TRBJ1-2	TRBD1	many	CARQGQNNYGYTF	TGTGCCCGACAGGGACAGAATAACTATGGCTACACCTTC
TRBV6-5	TRBJ1-5	NA	few	CASSYSGGIKPQHF	TGTGCCAGCAGTTACTCCGGGGGCATCAAGCCCCAGCATTTT
TRBV28	TRBJ1-6	NA	many	CASTPRGLSPLHF	TGTGCCAGCACCCCTAGGGGTTTGTCCCCCCTCCACTTT
TRBV19	TRBJ2-1	NA	many	CASSYPASSSYNEQFF	TGTGCCAGTAGCTACCCTGCGAGTAGCTCCTACAATGAGCAGTTCTTC
TRBV6-1	TRBJ1-2	NA	many	CASSPPSNYGYTF	TGTGCCAGCAGCCCCCCAAGTAACTATGGCTACACCTTC
TRBV28	TRBJ1-2	NA	many	CASIDTGHYGYTF	TGTGCCAGCATAGACACAGGCCACTATGGCTACACCTTC
TRBV11-2	TRBJ2-3	TRBD2	NA	CASSPWTSGYTDTQCF	TGTGCCAGCAGCCCCTGGACTAGCGGATACACAGATACGCAGTGTTTT
TRBV12-3/TRBV12-4	TRBJ2-3	TRBD2	NA	CASSSSGGNQDTQYF	TGTGCCAGCAGTTCGTCGGGGGGAAACCAAGATACGCAGTATTTT
TRBV4-2	TRBJ1-5	TRBD1	NA	CASSQGQGNVNQPQHF	TGTGCCAGCAGCCAAGGACAGGGTAATGTCAATCAGCCCCAGCATTTT
TRBV7-9	TRBJ1-1	NA	many	CASSRGRGETEAFF	TGTGCCAGCAGTCGGGGGCGTGGGGAAACTGAAGCTTTCTTT
TRBV28	TRBJ1-2	NA	many	CASKGGVRGGYTF	TGTGCCAGCAAGGGCGGGGTAAGAGGTGGCTACACCTTC
TRBV6-5	TRBJ1-1	NA	many	CASSYGPNTEAFF	TGTGCCAGCAGTTACGGACCGAACACTGAAGCTTTCTTT
TRBV6-4	TRBJ2-5	NA	many	CASSDKRGGVRETQYF	TGTGCCAGCAGTGACAAACGGGGCGGAGTGCGAGAGACCCAGTACTTC
TRBV29-1	TRBJ1-3	NA	NA	CSVGFRGSGNTIYF	TGCAGCGTTGGCTTCAGGGGCTCTGGAAACACCATATATTTT
TRBV6-4	TRBJ2-3	NA	many	CASSDVAESTDTQYF	TGTGCCAGCAGTGACGTAGCGGAGAGCACAGATACGCAGTATTTT
TRBV27	TRBJ2-3	TRBD2	many	CASSLLLAGGPYTDTQYF	TGTGCCAGCAGTTTACTACTAGCGGGAGGACCCTACACAGATACGCAGTATTTT